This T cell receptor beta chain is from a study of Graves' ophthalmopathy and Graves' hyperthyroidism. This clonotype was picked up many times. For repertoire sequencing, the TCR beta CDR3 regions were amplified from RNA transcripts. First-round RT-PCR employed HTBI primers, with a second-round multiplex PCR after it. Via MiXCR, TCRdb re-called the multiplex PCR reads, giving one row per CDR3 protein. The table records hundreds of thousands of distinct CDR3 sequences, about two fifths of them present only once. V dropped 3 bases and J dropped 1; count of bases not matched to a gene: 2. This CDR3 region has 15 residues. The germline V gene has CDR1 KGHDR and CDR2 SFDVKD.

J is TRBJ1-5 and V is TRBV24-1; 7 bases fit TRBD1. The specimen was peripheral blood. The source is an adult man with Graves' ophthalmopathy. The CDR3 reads CATSDAQGSNQPQHF. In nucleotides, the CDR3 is TGTGCCACCAGTGATGCACAGGGGAGCAATCAGCCCCAGCATTTT.